This T cell receptor beta chain is drawn from a study of T cell repertoires in cytomegalovirus infection (dated by TCRdb to between 2018 and 2021). Regarding the study in general: Donor HLA type was relevant to the analysis, because carriage of CMV infection together with the matching HLA type was indicated by public TCR beta signatures.

Reads for this sample came from an Illumina HiSeq 1500. TCRdb reprocessing: public reads trimmed at Q25 with fastp, clones called with MiXCR, in-frame beta chains kept. Entries that share a CDR3 protein sequence are merged under the most common genes and DNA. For this sample the table gives 170,000 or so distinct CDR3 sequences, of which roughly 14% were detected only once. Roughly 30% of the sample is held by the ten biggest clonotypes. With regard to this clonotype: Its antigen specificity is not known. No base qualities exist here, and no much larger clone lies one base off it.

Cut back by 5 bases and 2 bases, the V and J ends lie 13 bases apart. The CDR3 covers 14 residues, taking in both the cysteine and the phenylalanine. The only DNA kept is the CDR3, 42 bases in frame from the first base. What the work shows at the level of the full study, not this receptor alone: The ex vivo response was dominated by HLA-C-restricted CMV-specific TCR beta clonotypes, which also provided the single most frequent clonotype in two of eight donors. Carriers of CMV infection plus the relevant HLA type were discriminated by the cumulative frequency of public TCR beta family members in the study cohort and in an independent roughly 370-donor cohort.

This receptor was obtained from a human donor in good health (CMV status not recorded). Some clones in this sample may be carry-over from other donors' samples. The chain joins TRBV12-3 or TRBV12-4 to TRBJ2-7; D gene: possibly TRBD1, on 5 matching bases. The source material was PBMCs. The sequenced DNA: TGTGCCAGCAGTCCCAGGGTGGAGCCCTACGAGCAGTACTTC. Its product reads: CASSPRVEPYEQYF.